These 22 T cell receptor beta chains originate from one sample sequenced in a study of cytomegalovirus exposure and HLA in healthy donors. Vbeta (60) and Jbeta (13) primers were used in the PCR. Produced via immunoSEQ multiplex PCR; TCRdb's table is partial and in-frame only. The table includes about 140,000 clones, roughly 86% detected once. Sequenced material: PBMCs. The receptor set was obtained from a woman between 40 and 55 years old in good health and CMV-seronegative.

This chain joins TRBV7-3 and TRBJ2-2; 8 bases agree with TRBD2. The V segment lost 5 bases and the J segment 6 bases; nucleotides outside the gene matches: 11. The CDR3 is 16 amino acids. Germline CDR1 is SGHTA and CDR2 is FQGTGA. CDR3 loop: CASSPGFSGISGELFF. In DNA, the CDR3 is TGTGCCAGCAGCCCAGGTTTTAGCGGGATTTCCGGGGAGCTGTTTTTT.

CDR3: CASSLIAGLAANEQFF. The CDR3 DNA reads as TGTGCCAGCAGCTTAATTGCGGGACTAGCGGCCAATGAGCAGTTCTTC. The V and J genes are TRBV7-3 and TRBJ2-1; 11 bases fit TRBD2. The CDR3 is 16 amino acids. CDR1 is SGHTA, CDR2 FQGTGA, per germline. J gave up 6 bases and V 1 base, and 5 bases lay outside the gene matches.

Concerning this clone itself: Other DNA sequences from this sample encode an identical CDR3 as well. This chain joins TRBV5-1 and TRBJ2-7; no definite D call. Trimming left V 0 bases short and J 2 bases short, with 9 bases between. This CDR3 region has 14 residues. Germline V gives CDR1 SGHRS, CDR2 YFSETQ. CDR3 amino acids: CASSLVPGTYEQYF. The CDR3 DNA follows: TGCGCCAGCAGCTTGGTTCCAGGAACCTACGAGCAGTACTTC.

The V gene is TRBV27, the J gene TRBJ2-1; possible D gene TRBD2, 5 bases. CDR1 is MNHEY, CDR2 SMNVEV, per germline (reference sequence). V lost 3 bases and J 3 bases, leaving 12 bases between the germline ends. The CDR3 consists of 15 residues. The CDR3 spells CASSFGLAIYNEQFF. In nucleotides, the CDR3 is TGTGCCAGCAGTTTCGGGCTAGCTATCTACAATGAGCAGTTCTTC.

A few counts support this clone. The gene calls are TRBV4-1 and TRBJ2-5; 11 bases align to TRBD2. V lost 0 bases, J lost 5 bases, and 14 bases stayed unmatched. The CDR3 covers 19 residues. Germline loops: CDR1 MGHRA, CDR2 YSYEKL. The CDR3: CASSQDYPHGASGRETQYF. CDR3 coding DNA: TGCGCCAGCAGCCAAGACTATCCCCACGGGGCTAGCGGGAGGGAGACCCAGTACTTC.

This clone was counted only a few times. The genes are TRBV5-4 and TRBJ1-1; D is unresolved. Germline V gene data show CDR1 as SGHNT and CDR2 as YYREEE (reference sequence). Trimming removed 5 bases from V and 4 bases from J, with 9 bases in between. This CDR3 contains 12 residues. Here the CDR3 DNA reads TGTGCCAGCAGTGTGGCCGCCACTGAAGCTTTCTTT. This sequence encodes CASSVAATEAFF.

The J gene is TRBJ2-3, the V gene TRBV28; 7 positions agree with TRBD2. After removal of 7 bases from V and 5 bases from J, the junction contained 12 bases not matched to a gene. The length of the CDR3 is 15 residues. From germline, CDR1 is MDHEN and CDR2 SYDVKM. CDR3 in amino acids: CASIPPAGRIDTQYF. The CDR3 nucleotides are TGTGCCAGCATCCCCCCAGCGGGGAGGATAGATACGCAGTATTTT.

CDR3 loop: CASSLNPDRATEAFF. In DNA, the CDR3 is TGCGCCAGCAGCTTGAACCCTGACAGGGCCACTGAAGCTTTCTTT. This chain joins TRBV5-1 and TRBJ1-1; 7 bases align to TRBD1. With 1 base clipped from V and 4 bases from J, the junction kept 7 bases outside the gene matches. Germline V gene data show CDR1 as SGHRS and CDR2 as YFSETQ. This CDR3 has 15 amino acids.

This chain links TRBV4-1 with TRBJ2-7; 9 bases fit TRBD2. V shed 1 base, J shed 5 bases, and the junction held 12 bases outside the gene matches. Germline loops: CDR1 MGHRA, CDR2 YSYEKL. The CDR3 has 17 amino acids. In nucleotides, the CDR3 is TGCGCCAGCAGCCAAGTGCCTACGAGAGGGACTAGCCACGAGCAGTACTTC. This translates into CASSQVPTRGTSHEQYF.

The V call is TRBV30, the J call TRBJ2-3; a weak D match, TRBD2 (6 bases). The CDR3 is made up of 14 amino acids. Germline V gene lookup returns CDR1 GTSNPN and CDR2 SVGIG (reference sequence). V lost 3 bases to trimming and J lost 8 bases, with 18 bases between them. CDR3 amino acids: CAWRRELGIGTQYF. CDR3 nucleotides: TGTGCCTGGAGGCGGGAATTAGGGATCGGTACGCAGTATTTT.

The table lists this clone with a count of one. V usage is TRBV19 and J usage is TRBJ1-5; 8 bases match TRBD1. The germline CDR1 and CDR2 sequences are LNHDA and SQIVND (reference sequence). Trimming at V came to 4 bases and at J to 3 bases, leaving 5 bases not matched to a gene. The CDR3 is made up of 15 amino acids. CDR3 nucleotides: TGTGCCAGTAGTAACAGGGGGACAGTCAATCAGCCCCAGCATTTT. The encoded protein is CASSNRGTVNQPQHF.

The chain carries TRBV5-1 and TRBJ2-3; 9 bases are a match to TRBD2. V shed 0 bases, J shed 4 bases, and the junction held 9 bases outside the gene matches. This CDR3 has 17 amino acids. The germline CDR1 and CDR2 sequences are SGHRS and YFSETQ. This chain's CDR3 is CASSLASSGAMADTQYF. DNA for the CDR3: TGCGCCAGCAGCTTGGCCTCTAGCGGGGCTATGGCAGATACGCAGTATTTT.

The V gene is TRBV7-9, the J gene TRBJ1-2, with 8 bases matching TRBD1. In germline, CDR1 is SEHNR, CDR2 FQNEAQ (reference sequence). The junction had 7 bases not matched to a gene; V was cut back by 3 bases and J by 7 bases. CDR3 size: 14 residues. The CDR3 coding sequence is TGTGCCAGCAGCTTGGACCAGGGGGCGGGTGGCTACACCTTC. Amino acid sequence: CASSLDQGAGGYTF.

The chain combines TRBV19 with TRBJ2-7; D is perhaps TRBD1 (6 bases). In germline, CDR1 is LNHDA, CDR2 SQIVND (reference sequence). V gave up 1 base and J gave up 2 bases, with 15 bases separating them. The length of the CDR3 is 16 residues. The DNA of the CDR3 is TGTGCCAGTAGTATAGCGGGACACGGCGGAACCTACGAGCAGTACTTC. Its protein is CASSIAGHGGTYEQYF.

Only one count was recorded for this clone. The rearrangement uses TRBV5-1 and TRBJ2-7, with D possibly TRBD1 on 6 matching bases. The CDR3 contains 15 residues. Trimming took 4 bases from V and 2 from J, leaving 16 bases between them. The germline V gene has CDR1 SGHRS and CDR2 YFSETQ. CDR3 protein: CASSIPGVSTYEQYF. Written as DNA, the CDR3 is TGCGCCAGCAGCATACCAGGGGTCTCCACCTACGAGCAGTACTTC.

J is TRBJ2-1 and V is TRBV11-3; D may be TRBD1 (6 bases). The CDR3 has 15 residues. V was shortened by 1 base and J by 1 base, with 8 bases between the two germline ends. Per the germline V gene, CDR1 is SGHNT and CDR2 is YENEEA. In DNA form, the CDR3 reads TGTGCCAGCAGCTTAGCGGGACAATCCTACAATGAGCAGTTCTTC. Translated: CASSLAGQSYNEQFF.

The gene calls are TRBV6-1 and TRBJ2-7; 11 bases map to TRBD1. Per germline, CDR1 MNHNS and CDR2 SASEGT. The CDR3 consists of 15 residues. After removal of 3 bases from V and 3 bases from J, the junction contained 4 bases not matched to a gene. The CDR3 here is CASSEDRGLYYEQYF. The CDR3 region has the DNA TGTGCCAGCAGTGAGGACAGGGGGCTTTACTACGAGCAGTACTTC.

This clone was found a few times. CDR3 loop: CASSSPQTGTQREKLFF. CDR3 sequence (DNA): TGTGCCAGCAGCTCTCCCCAAACAGGGACCCAGCGGGAAAAACTGTTTTTT. V and J are TRBV11-3 and TRBJ1-4; a possible D gene is TRBD1 (6 bases). Trimming cost V 4 bases and J 8 bases, with 23 bases left between them. Germline V gene lookup returns CDR1 SGHNT and CDR2 YENEEA. This CDR3 is built from 17 residues.

V is TRBV7-9 and J is TRBJ2-3; 9 nucleotides align to TRBD1. This CDR3 is built from 15 residues. Trimming at V came to 5 bases and at J to 2 bases, leaving 5 bases not matched to a gene. Germline V gene data show CDR1 as SEHNR and CDR2 as FQNEAQ (reference sequence). CDR3 in amino acids: CASSLRQGDTDTQYF. As DNA, the CDR3 is TGTGCCAGCAGCCTCCGACAGGGGGACACAGATACGCAGTATTTT. Drawing the rest from reference TRBV7-9 and TRBJ2-3, the complete variable domain is DTGVSQNPRHKITKRGQNVTFRCDPISEHNRLYWYRQTLGQGPEFLTYFQNEAQLEKSRLLSDRFSAERPKGSFSTLEIQRTEQGDSAMYLCASSLRQGDTDTQYFGPGTRLTVL.

The chain has TRBV15 and TRBJ1-5; tentatively, D is TRBD1 (6 bases). V was clipped by 6 bases and J by 0 bases, with 15 bases between them. This CDR3 contains 16 residues. Germline V gene lookup returns CDR1 LNHNV and CDR2 YYDKDF (reference sequence). The CDR3 sequence is CATSKTGTNSNQPQHF. The DNA for the CDR3 is TGTGCCACCAGTAAAACCGGGACAAATAGCAATCAGCCCCAGCATTTT.

The rearrangement links TRBV29-1 to TRBJ1-4, with 9 bases that match TRBD1. V was pared by 2 bases and J by 5 bases, with 3 bases of the junction left unmatched. The length of the CDR3 is 14 residues. CDR1 is SQVTM, CDR2 ANQGSEA, per germline. CDR3 nucleotides: TGCAGCGTTGAATGGGACAGGGTAAATGAAAAACTGTTTTTT. Residues: CSVEWDRVNEKLFF. The full variable domain, its missing parts supplied by reference TRBV29-1 and TRBJ1-4, is SAVISQKPSRDICQRGTSLTIQCQVDSQVTMMFWYRQQPGQSLTLIATANQGSEATYESGFVIDKFPISRPNLTFSTLTVSNMSPEDSSIYLCSVEWDRVNEKLFFGSGTQLSVL.

J is TRBJ2-1 and V is TRBV7-9, with 11 bases aligning to TRBD2. The V and J ends lost 4 bases and 7 bases, in that order; junction bases with no gene match: 9. This CDR3 region has 16 residues. CDR1 and CDR2 (germline): SEHNR, FQNEAQ (reference sequence). CDR3 sequence: CASSSLAGGPLNEQFF. CDR3 nucleotide sequence: TGTGCCAGCAGCTCCTTAGCGGGAGGGCCCCTGAATGAGCAGTTCTTC. Filled out from reference TRBV7-9 and TRBJ2-1, the complete variable domain reads DTGVSQNPRHKITKRGQNVTFRCDPISEHNRLYWYRQTLGQGPEFLTYFQNEAQLEKSRLLSDRFSAERPKGSFSTLEIQRTEQGDSAMYLCASSSLAGGPLNEQFFGPGTRLTVL.